Here is one TCR beta chain with its context. The CDR3 contains 13 residues. Trimming cost V 4 bases and J 5 bases, with 11 bases left between them. CDR1 is MNHEY, CDR2 SVGAGI, per germline. The data belong to a study of blood T cell repertoires in COVID-19. Overall study: From T cells, B-cell-depleted T cells, or PBMCs came the material, which was cDNA or gDNA.

Original methodology: Reference gene primer amplification in the assay estimated nucleated cell counts. Only in-frame clones appear in the TCRdb table, and some are missing; sequencing was by immunoSEQ multiplex PCR. From that table come the V and J calls and clone size; the DNA was used to work out D and trimming. Of some 150,000 clones in the sample, 85% were seen once. Source material: peripheral blood. The V gene is TRBV6-5, the J gene TRBJ1-1; D is unclear. This clonotype was obtained from a middle-aged man with acute or convalescent COVID-19. This chain's CDR3 is CASSSGRGTEAFF. The CDR3 DNA is TGTGCCAGCAGTTCGGGGAGAGGGACTGAAGCTTTCTTT.